The source of this TCR beta chain is a study of CD8 T cells in ankylosing spondylitis. Findings of the study overall: Matched ankylosing spondylitis synovial fluid reportedly showed significant enrichment of disease-linked clones. Clones linked to the disease showed a CD8+ phenotype. They occurred at relatively low frequencies in peripheral blood. Certain motif variants had earlier been reported in reactive arthritis synovial fluid and blood. What seemed typical of ankylosing spondylitis blood was a TCR beta motif built from about 8 highly homologous variants.

Preparation of TCR beta libraries was done by quantitative 5'-RACE with molecular barcodes. Each CDR3 protein gets one entry after TCRdb re-called the 5' RACE reads with MiXCR. The sample yields fewer than 550,000 distinct CDR3 sequences, about 5.7% seen once. This clonotype was seen more than once but under ten times. The antigen is undetermined. With V trimmed by 1 base and J by 13 bases, 5 bases remained unmatched. The CDR3 has 13 residues. CDR1 SGHTA and CDR2 FQGNSA come from the germline V gene. The chain joins TRBV7-2 to TRBJ2-1, with 9 bases that match TRBD1. The sequence derives from a male donor with ankylosing spondylitis. Sequences were obtained from blood, either unsorted or a sorted T cell fraction (not recorded which). The CDR3 loop is CASSLETGGSQFF. The CDR3, as DNA: TGTGCCAGCAGCTTAGAGACAGGGGGTTCTCAGTTCTTC.